Each of the 21 T cell receptor beta chains below was sequenced from the same sample in a study of CD8 T cells in Susac syndrome. RNA, at about 0.45 to 1 ug, was reverse transcribed with random hexamers. MiXCR, applied by TCRdb to the immunoSEQ multiplex PCR reads, yields one record per CDR3 protein. The top ten hold roughly 0.09% of the sample, which has some 220,000 distinct CDR3 sequences, approximately 95% seen once. Input material: CD4+ T cells from PBMCs. The receptor set was obtained from a human donor with multiple sclerosis.

V usage is TRBV28 and J usage is TRBJ2-3, with a weak D call TRBD1 (6 bases). The CDR3 runs 15 residues. From germline, CDR1 is MDHEN and CDR2 SYDVKM. Deletions cut 4 bases from V and 4 bases from J, with 15 bases between. The CDR3 protein is CASSSRDTFPDTQYF. In DNA form, the CDR3 reads TGTGCCAGCAGTTCCCGGGACACCTTCCCAGATACGCAGTATTTT. Filled out from reference TRBV28 and TRBJ2-3, the complete variable domain reads DVKVTQSSRYLVKRTGEKVFLECVQDMDHENMFWYRQDPGLGLRLIYFSYDVKMKEKGDIPEGYSVSREKKERFSLILESASTNQTSMYLCASSSRDTFPDTQYFGPGTRLTVL.

This clonotype was seen a single time. The chain combines TRBV5-1 with TRBJ1-3; a weak D match, TRBD1 (5 bases). Trimming left V 0 bases short and J 0 bases short, with 10 bases between. The CDR3 has 16 residues. CDR1 is SGHRS, CDR2 YFSETQ, per germline. The CDR3 protein is CASSLVGTFSGNTIYF. The CDR3 nucleotides are TGCGCCAGCAGCTTGGTCGGGACGTTCTCTGGAAACACCATATATTTT.

This chain joins TRBV20-1 and TRBJ1-5; 9 bases map to TRBD1. V trimming: 0 bases; J trimming: 3 bases; junction bases outside the gene matches: 9. The CDR3 runs to 17 residues. The germline V gene has CDR1 DFQATT and CDR2 SNEGSKA (reference sequence). The CDR3 region has the DNA TGCAGTGCTAGAGATCCCCGGACAGGGGCCAACAATCAGCCCCAGCATTTT. It codes for CSARDPRTGANNQPQHF.

This clonotype was picked up a small number of times. The chain's CDR3 is CSVEAGTVDRGKLFF. CDR3 coding DNA: TGCAGCGTTGAAGCGGGGACAGTTGATCGAGGGAAACTGTTTTTT. The chain links TRBV29-1 to TRBJ1-4, with 7 bases matching TRBD1. Germline V gene data show CDR1 as SQVTM and CDR2 as ANQGSEA. This CDR3 is 15 amino acids long. J was trimmed by 11 bases and V by 1 base; bases with no gene match: 13.

The chain has TRBV30 and TRBJ1-5, with 7 bases identical to TRBD1. This CDR3 has 12 amino acids. The V segment lost 1 base and the J segment 15 bases; nucleotides outside the gene matches: 9. Germline V gene sequence: CDR1 GTSNPN, CDR2 SVGIG (reference sequence). The CDR3 loop is CAWSAIQGTPHF. DNA for the CDR3: TGTGCCTGGAGTGCGATACAGGGGACCCCGCATTTT.

This clonotype appeared a few times. The chain recombines TRBV12-3 or TRBV12-4 with TRBJ1-2; D remains ambiguous. This CDR3 comprises 12 residues. The germline V and J ends were trimmed by 5 bases and 2 bases, with 6 bases remaining between them. CDR3 region: CASSPDNYGYTF. CDR3 DNA: TGTGCCAGCAGTCCCGACAACTATGGCTACACCTTC.

This clonotype is a singleton in its sample. The chain links TRBV28 to TRBJ2-7; TRBD1 matches at 9 bases. Trimming cost V 6 bases and J 3 bases; bases outside gene matches: 9. The CDR3 is 15 residues long. Germline CDR1 and CDR2: MDHEN and SYDVKM. Written as DNA, the CDR3 is TGTGCCAGCAGCCTACAGGGGGCAGGTGGCTACGAGCAGTACTTC. This gives the protein CASSLQGAGGYEQYF.

The CDR3 here is CSARELGLQETQYF. For the CDR3, the DNA is TGCAGTGCTAGAGAACTTGGATTGCAAGAGACCCAGTACTTC. This chain joins TRBV20-1 and TRBJ2-5; D uncertain. Trimming stripped 0 bases from V and 2 bases from J, with 10 bases between. Germline values: CDR1 DFQATT, CDR2 SNEGSKA (reference sequence). CDR3 size: 14 residues.

This chain uses TRBV24-1 with TRBJ2-3, with TRBD2 as a possible D gene (7 bases). The CDR3 runs 14 residues. The V end lost 9 bases, the J end lost 3 bases, and 15 bases lay between the germline ends. Germline lookup yields CDR1 KGHDR and CDR2 SFDVKD. CDR3 sequence reads: CATSIGGLTDTQYF. For the CDR3, the DNA is TGTGCCACCTCAATCGGGGGGCTGACAGATACGCAGTATTTT.

The CDR3 nucleotides read TGTGCCAGTAGTACCGGGCCCACCGGGGAGCTGTTTTTT. As protein: CASSTGPTGELFF. This sequence joins TRBV19 and TRBJ2-2; no definite D call. The ends were cut back, 4 bases at V and 4 bases at J, with 7 bases in the middle. The CDR3 loop spans 13 amino acids. Germline CDR1 is LNHDA and CDR2 is SQIVND (reference sequence). Complete variable domain (other parts from reference TRBV19 and TRBJ2-2): DGGITQSPKYLFRKEGQNVTLSCEQNLNHDAMYWYRQDPGQGLRLIYYSQIVNDFQKGDIAEGYSVSREKKESFPLTVTSAQKNPTAFYLCASSTGPTGELFFGEGSRLTVL.

CDR3 sequence: CAWSGRRDNEQFF. The CDR3 region has the DNA TGTGCCTGGAGCGGGAGGAGGGACAATGAGCAGTTCTTC. The J gene is TRBJ2-1, the V gene TRBV30; 7 bases map to TRBD2. Germline trimming cut 3 bases from V and 5 bases from J; bases unmatched to any gene: 4. Germline CDR1 is GTSNPN and CDR2 is SVGIG (reference sequence). This CDR3 is 13 amino acids long.

The V gene is TRBV29-1, the J gene TRBJ2-1; D remains unclear. V shed 3 bases and J shed 7 bases, with 7 bases lying between them. The CDR3 is 11 amino acids. CDR1 is SQVTM and CDR2 is ANQGSEA in the germline V gene. CDR3 amino acids: CSVEKRNEQFF. The CDR3 DNA follows: TGCAGCGTTGAGAAGAGGAATGAGCAGTTCTTC.

The V gene is TRBV7-2, the J gene TRBJ1-1; TRBD1 aligns across 7 bases. This CDR3 is built from 13 residues. Germline lookup yields CDR1 SGHTA and CDR2 FQGNSA. Trimming cost V 6 bases and J 0 bases; bases outside gene matches: 1. For the CDR3, the DNA is TGTGCCAGCAGGAGGGGGCTGAACACTGAAGCTTTCTTT. Translating gives CASRRGLNTEAFF.

The rearrangement links TRBV30 to TRBJ2-1; 10 bases fit TRBD2. Germline lookup yields CDR1 GTSNPN and CDR2 SVGIG (reference sequence). Trimming took 0 bases from V and 9 from J; bases not matched to a gene: 5. The CDR3 is 14 amino acids. The CDR3 DNA reads as TGTGCCTGGAGTGTAAAGCGGGAGGGTTGTGAGCAGTTCTTC. This codes for CAWSVKREGCEQFF.

The gene calls are TRBV18 and TRBJ2-6; D gene unclear. The CDR3 spans 12 residues. CDR1 and CDR2 (germline): KGHSH, LQKENI. With 8 bases removed from V and 2 bases from J, the gap between germline ends came to 4 bases. The CDR3 coding sequence is TGTGCCAGCGGGGCTGGGGCCAACGTCCTGACTTTC. This encodes CASGAGANVLTF.

J is TRBJ2-7 and V is TRBV25-1, with 9 nucleotides matching TRBD2. The CDR3 spans 14 residues. J was trimmed by 6 bases and V by 3 bases; bases with no gene match: 6. Germline CDR1 MGHDK, CDR2 SYGVNS. The CDR3 nucleotides are TGTGCCAGCAGTGACTTAGCGGGAGTAGGCGAGCAGTACTTC. It specifies CASSDLAGVGEQYF.

The CDR3 DNA follows: TGTGCCAGCAGCCCGACAGGCGCCAGGCGCTATGGCTACACCTTC. Its protein product is CASSPTGARRYGYTF. The V and J genes are TRBV14 and TRBJ1-2; D is possibly TRBD1 (6 bases). V lost 4 bases and J 4 bases, leaving 16 bases between the germline ends. Germline lookup yields CDR1 SGHDN and CDR2 FVKESK. The CDR3 covers 15 residues. The full variable domain, in which reference TRBV14 and TRBJ1-2 provide the parts outside the CDR3, is EAGVTQFPSHSVIEKGQTVTLRCDPISGHDNLYWYRRVMGKEIKFLLHFVKESKQDESGMPNNRFLAERTGGTYSTLKVQPAELEDSGVYFCASSPTGARRYGYTFGSGTRLTVV.

V is TRBV9 and J is TRBJ1-2; the match to TRBD1 covers 7 bases. J gave up 0 bases and V 2 bases, and 4 bases lay outside the gene matches. Germline values: CDR1 SGDLS, CDR2 YYNGEE. This CDR3 spans 15 amino acids. This chain's CDR3 is CASSVRDSTNYGYTF. In nucleotides, the CDR3 is TGTGCCAGCAGCGTGAGGGACAGCACTAACTATGGCTACACCTTC.

This chain joins TRBV5-4 and TRBJ2-3; TRBD1 matches at 9 bases. Germline trimming cut 3 bases from V and 1 base from J; bases unmatched to any gene: 9. The CDR3 is made up of 17 amino acids. Germline-derived CDR1 and CDR2 are SGHNT and YYREEE (reference sequence). CDR3 protein: CASSSTPGQGRTDTQYF. As DNA, the CDR3 is TGTGCCAGCAGCTCGACACCGGGACAGGGACGCACAGATACGCAGTATTTT.

The chain employs TRBV25-1 and TRBJ1-5, with 8 bases aligning to TRBD1. CDR1 and CDR2 from the germline V gene are MGHDK and SYGVNS. Trimming removed 4 bases from V and 4 bases from J; junction bases left unmatched: 6. The CDR3 is 15 residues long. The CDR3 spells CASSATGEGNQPQHF. For the CDR3, the DNA is TGTGCCAGCAGTGCGACAGGGGAAGGGAATCAGCCCCAGCATTTT.

CDR3 in amino acids: CASSHLDSRILYEQYF. For the CDR3, the DNA is TGTGCCAGCAGCCACCTCGACAGTCGGATACTCTACGAGCAGTACTTC. V usage is TRBV16 and J usage is TRBJ2-7, with D tentatively TRBD1 (5 bases). This CDR3 contains 16 residues. The V gene lost 3 bases and the J gene lost 3 bases, with 18 bases spanning the gap. Germline V lookup: CDR1 KGHSY, CDR2 FQNENV.